The rows below give T cell receptor beta chains drawn from one sample of a study of Ad26.COV2.S vaccination and SARS-CoV-2 variants. TCRdb keeps only in-frame clones here, not all; method: immunoSEQ multiplex PCR. The sample contains about 680,000 clones, more than 70% of which appear only once. The source material was peripheral blood, sampled in a trial of Ad26.COV2.S vaccine versus placebo. These receptors all stem from a person aged 18-60 years who received the Ad26.COV2.S COVID-19 vaccine or a placebo. CDR3s include the opening cysteine and the closing phenylalanine or tryptophan. The D gene is left open where the match is weak.

.	TRBJ2-7	TRBV6-6	CASRDSPSSYEQYF
.	TRBJ2-2	TRBV5-8	CASSPRRAGELFF
.	TRBJ1-6	TRBV3-1/TRBV3-2	CASSLTSNFHSNSPLHF
.	TRBJ1-1	TRBV2	CASRLTVNTEAFF
.	TRBJ2-1	TRBV2	CASSESYNEQFF
TRBD1	TRBJ1-2	TRBV27	CASSLFGQGAGYTF
TRBD1	TRBJ2-7	TRBV3-1/TRBV3-2	CASSQEVGQTFPYEQYF
.	TRBJ1-1	TRBV6-5	CASSPGPDTEAFF
.	TRBJ1-1	TRBV10-3	CAISPQGTEAFF
.	TRBJ2-3	TRBV20-1	CSASFRGSSTDTQYF
.	TRBJ1-1	TRBV19	CASDARGVFAFF
.	TRBJ1-1	TRBV27	CASSFWGPAEAFF
.	TRBJ2-6	TRBV27	CASSLGGGAGANVLTF
TRBD1	TRBJ2-1	TRBV5-1	CASSLDGTGGLNEQFF
.	TRBJ2-7	TRBV10-3	CAISESSWRLYSYEQYF
.	TRBJ1-4	TRBV5-1	CASSRAGASRTTNEKLFF
TRBD1	TRBJ1-2	TRBV27	CASSFRDRSYGYTF
.	TRBJ1-5	TRBV14	CASSQVGFNQPQHF
TRBD1	TRBJ1-5	TRBV19	CASSMGQGNQPQHF
TRBD1	TRBJ2-7	TRBV9	CASSVGTGGGYEQYF
.	TRBJ2-3	TRBV7-9	CASSPRYDTQYF
.	TRBJ2-1	TRBV2	CASSVNSGEYNEQFF
.	TRBJ1-2	TRBV10-3	CAISERTYGYTF
.	TRBJ1-1	TRBV30	CAWRGSSDTEAFF
.	TRBJ1-6	TRBV7-3	CASSLEGNSPLHF
.	TRBJ2-7	TRBV14	CASSLSDGWSYEQYF
.	TRBJ2-1	TRBV19	CASSIAGAYNEQFF
.	TRBJ1-3	TRBV5-8	CASRARGLGNTIYF
.	TRBJ2-7	TRBV27	CASSLGTGYEQYF